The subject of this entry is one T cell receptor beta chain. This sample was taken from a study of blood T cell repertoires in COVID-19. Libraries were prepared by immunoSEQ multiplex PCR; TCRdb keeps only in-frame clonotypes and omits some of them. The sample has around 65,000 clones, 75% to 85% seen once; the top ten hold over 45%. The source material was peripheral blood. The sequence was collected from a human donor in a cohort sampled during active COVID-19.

This chain's CDR3 is CASSGGGLAGHSEQFF. In DNA form, the CDR3 reads TGTGCCAGCAGTGGAGGGGGACTAGCGGGACACAGTGAGCAGTTCTTC. This chain links TRBV13 with TRBJ2-1, with 13 bases aligning to TRBD2. The germline gives CDR1 PRHDT, CDR2 FYEKMQ (reference sequence). V was clipped by 6 bases and J by 9 bases; unmatched bases: 11. This CDR3 comprises 16 residues.